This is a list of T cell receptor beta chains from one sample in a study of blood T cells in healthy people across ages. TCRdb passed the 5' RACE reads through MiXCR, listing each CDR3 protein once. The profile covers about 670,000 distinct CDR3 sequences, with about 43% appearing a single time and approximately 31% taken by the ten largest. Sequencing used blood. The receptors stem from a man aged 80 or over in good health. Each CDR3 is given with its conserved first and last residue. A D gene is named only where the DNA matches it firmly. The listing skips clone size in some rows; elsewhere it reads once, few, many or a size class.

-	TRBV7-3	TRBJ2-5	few	CASSLGQGGQETQYF	TGTGCCAGCAGCTTGGGGCAGGGGGGTCAAGAGACCCAGTACTTC
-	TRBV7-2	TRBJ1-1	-	CASSGVGYTEAFF	TGTGCCAGCAGCGGCGTTGGGTACACTGAAGCTTTCTTT
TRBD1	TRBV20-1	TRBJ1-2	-	CSAADRVGYTF	TGCAGTGCGGCGGACAGGGTTGGCTACACCTTC
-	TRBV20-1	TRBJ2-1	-	CSARDLAGAGEQFF	TGCAGTGCTAGAGATCTGGCAGGGGCGGGAGAACAGTTCTTC
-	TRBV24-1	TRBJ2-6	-	CATSEEGAAGGANVLTF	TGTGCCACCAGTGAGGAGGGCGCCGCAGGCGGGGCCAACGTCCTGACTTTC
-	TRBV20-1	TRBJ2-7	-	CSARDVGFYEQYF	TGCAGTGCTAGAGACGTAGGGTTCTACGAGCAGTACTTC
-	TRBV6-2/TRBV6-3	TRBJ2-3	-	CASSDRPKRPDTQYF	TGTGCCAGCAGTGACCGACCCAAGCGCCCAGATACGCAGTATTTT
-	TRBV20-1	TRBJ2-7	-	CSATDRRNSYEQYF	TGCAGTGCCACCGACAGGCGAAACTCCTACGAGCAGTACTTC
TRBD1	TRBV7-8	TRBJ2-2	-	CASSLARQGGLFF	TGTGCCAGCAGCTTAGCGAGACAGGGTGGGCTGTTTTTT
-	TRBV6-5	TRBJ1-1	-	CASALQGRSTEAFF	TGTGCCAGCGCCCTACAGGGACGGAGCACTGAAGCTTTCTTT
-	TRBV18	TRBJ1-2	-	CASSPTEYYGYTF	TGTGCCAGCTCACCGACAGAATACTATGGCTACACCTTC
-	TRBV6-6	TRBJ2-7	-	CASRSARAVNYEQYF	TGTGCCAGCAGATCAGCACGAGCGGTAAACTACGAGCAGTACTTC
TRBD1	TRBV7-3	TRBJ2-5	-	CASSIMTGGWETQYF	TGTGCCAGCAGCATCATGACAGGGGGTTGGGAGACCCAGTACTTC
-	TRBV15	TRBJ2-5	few	CATSRDRASTSEQYF	TGTGCCACCAGCAGAGACAGGGCTTCTACGTCTGAGCAGTACTTC
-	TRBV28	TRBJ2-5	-	CASKAPAQTQYF	TGTGCCAGCAAGGCTCCCGCGCAGACCCAGTACTTC
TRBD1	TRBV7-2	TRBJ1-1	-	CASSPIQGGKTEAFF	TGTGCCAGCAGCCCGATACAGGGGGGAAAGACTGAAGCTTTCTTT
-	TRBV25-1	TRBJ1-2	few	CASSMTVNYGYTF	TGTGCCAGCTCTATGACAGTTAACTATGGCTACACCTTC
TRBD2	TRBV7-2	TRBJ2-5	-	CASSPGTSALETQYF	TGTGCCAGCAGCCCCGGGACTAGCGCCCTAGAGACCCAGTACTTC
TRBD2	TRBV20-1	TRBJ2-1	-	CSASSGRNEQFF	TGCAGTGCGTCTAGCGGGAGGAATGAGCAGTTCTTC
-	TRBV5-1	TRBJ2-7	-	CASSLGGPGLEQYF	TGCGCCAGCAGCTTAGGAGGGCCTGGCCTCGAGCAGTACTTC
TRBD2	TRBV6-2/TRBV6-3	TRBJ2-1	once	CASSYSPSGAPGYEQFF	TGTGCCAGCAGTTACTCGCCTAGCGGGGCCCCCGGGTATGAGCAGTTCTTC
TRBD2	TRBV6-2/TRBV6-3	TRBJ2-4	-	CASSPSGRGKEQYF	TGTGCCAGCAGTCCTTCGGGGCGGGGGAAGGAGCAGTACTTC
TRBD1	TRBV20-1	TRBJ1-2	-	CSARRDSTNYGYTF	TGCAGTGCTAGGAGGGACAGTACTAACTATGGCTACACCTTC
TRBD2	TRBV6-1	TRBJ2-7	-	CASSKSSGRADVHEQYF	TGTGCCAGCAGTAAGTCTAGCGGGAGGGCCGATGTCCACGAGCAGTACTTC
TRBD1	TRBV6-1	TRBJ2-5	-	CTSSEFQGARNEQYF	TGTACCAGCAGTGAATTTCAGGGGGCTCGGAATGAGCAGTACTTC
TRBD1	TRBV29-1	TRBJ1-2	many	CSGDQGAGYGYTF	TGCAGCGGTGACCAGGGGGCTGGGTATGGCTACACCTTC
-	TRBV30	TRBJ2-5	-	CAWSVLSWGETQYF	TGTGCCTGGAGTGTACTGTCGTGGGGAGAGACCCAGTACTTC
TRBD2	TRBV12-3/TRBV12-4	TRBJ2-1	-	CASSRRLAGELWYNEQFF	TGTGCCAGCAGCCGAAGACTAGCGGGAGAGCTATGGTACAATGAGCAGTTCTTC
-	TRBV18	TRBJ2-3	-	CASSPTDINTDTQYF	TGTGCCAGCTCACCAACGGACATAAACACAGATACGCAGTATTTT
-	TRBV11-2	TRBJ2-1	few	CASTKWGYEQFF	TGTGCCAGCACCAAGTGGGGCTATGAGCAGTTCTTC
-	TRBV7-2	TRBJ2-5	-	CASSPPAPQETQYF	TGTGCCAGCAGCCCCCCGGCTCCCCAAGAGACCCAGTACTTC
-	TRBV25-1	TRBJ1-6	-	CASSEYSGRHSPLHF	TGTGCCAGCAGTGAATACTCGGGGAGGCATTCACCCCTCCACTTT
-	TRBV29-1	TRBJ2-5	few	CSVTPGSHVETQYF	TGCAGCGTCACACCCGGATCCCACGTGGAGACCCAGTACTTC
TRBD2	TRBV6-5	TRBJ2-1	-	CASSYSGVGRGNEQFF	TGTGCCAGCAGTTACTCAGGGGTCGGGAGGGGCAATGAGCAGTTCTTC
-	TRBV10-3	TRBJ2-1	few	CAISDSGHNEQFF	TGTGCCATCAGTGACTCGGGGCACAATGAGCAGTTCTTC
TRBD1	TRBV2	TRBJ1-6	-	CASSEVDRVRSPLHF	TGTGCCAGCAGTGAGGTGGACAGGGTCAGGTCACCCCTCCACTTT
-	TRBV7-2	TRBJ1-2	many	CASSLDSNYGYTF	TGTGCCAGCAGCTTGGACAGTAACTATGGCTACACCTTC
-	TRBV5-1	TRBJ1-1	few	CASSLDGPTEAFF	TGCGCCAGCAGCTTAGACGGACCTACTGAAGCTTTCTTT
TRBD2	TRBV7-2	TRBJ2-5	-	CASSRHSGRARQETQYF	TGTGCCAGCAGCCGTCATAGCGGGAGGGCTCGACAAGAGACCCAGTACTTC
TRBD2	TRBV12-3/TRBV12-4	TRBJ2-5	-	CASSLGLAWETQYF	TGTGCCAGCAGTCTCGGACTAGCTTGGGAGACCCAGTACTTC
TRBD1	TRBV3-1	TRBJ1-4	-	CASSPHSGTGDEKLFF	TGTGCCAGCAGCCCCCACTCCGGGACAGGGGATGAAAAACTGTTTTTT
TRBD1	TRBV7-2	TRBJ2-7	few	CASREDRVYEQYF	TGTGCCAGCAGGGAGGACAGGGTTTACGAGCAGTACTTC
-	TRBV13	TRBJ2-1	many	CASSLSTWGNEQFF	TGTGCCAGCAGCTTATCGACATGGGGCAATGAGCAGTTCTTC
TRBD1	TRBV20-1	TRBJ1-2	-	CSARFPGQGAGGYTF	TGCAGTGCTAGATTTCCGGGACAGGGGGCTGGCGGCTACACCTTC
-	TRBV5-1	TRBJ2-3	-	CAGSPGDPTDTQYF	TGCGCCGGCAGCCCTGGCGACCCCACAGATACGCAGTATTTT
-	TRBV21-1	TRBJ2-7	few	CASTRPGGSYEQYF	TGTGCCAGCACCCGGCCGGGGGGCTCCTACGAGCAGTACTTC
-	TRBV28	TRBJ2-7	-	CASSLGTLRHEQYF	TGTGCCAGCAGTTTAGGGACACTAAGGCACGAGCAGTACTTC
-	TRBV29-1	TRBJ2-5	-	CSVRVAETQYF	TGCAGCGTAAGGGTGGCAGAGACCCAGTACTTC
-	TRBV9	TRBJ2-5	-	CASSALARRAETQYF	TGTGCCAGCAGCGCCCTAGCGAGGAGGGCAGAGACCCAGTACTTC
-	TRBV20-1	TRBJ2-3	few	CSARDVGSTSSTDTQYF	TGCAGTGCTAGAGATGTGGGCAGTACTTCTAGCACAGATACGCAGTATTTT
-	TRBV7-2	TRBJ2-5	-	CASSPPPRETQYF	TGTGCCAGCAGCCCCCCCCCGAGGGAGACCCAGTACTTC
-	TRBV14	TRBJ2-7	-	CASSQGSSRTPRDEQYF	TGTGCCAGCAGCCAAGGATCAAGCAGGACCCCTCGGGACGAGCAGTACTTC
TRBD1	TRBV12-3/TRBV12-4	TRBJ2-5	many	CASMIDRGRWETQYF	TGTGCCAGCATGATCGACAGGGGGCGGTGGGAGACCCAGTACTTC
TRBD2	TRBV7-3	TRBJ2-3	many	CASSLMSGTTDTQYF	TGTGCCAGCAGCTTAATGAGCGGGACCACAGATACGCAGTATTTT
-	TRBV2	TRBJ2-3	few	CASSPGTYNTDTQYF	TGTGCCAGCAGTCCCGGGACCTACAACACAGATACGCAGTATTTT